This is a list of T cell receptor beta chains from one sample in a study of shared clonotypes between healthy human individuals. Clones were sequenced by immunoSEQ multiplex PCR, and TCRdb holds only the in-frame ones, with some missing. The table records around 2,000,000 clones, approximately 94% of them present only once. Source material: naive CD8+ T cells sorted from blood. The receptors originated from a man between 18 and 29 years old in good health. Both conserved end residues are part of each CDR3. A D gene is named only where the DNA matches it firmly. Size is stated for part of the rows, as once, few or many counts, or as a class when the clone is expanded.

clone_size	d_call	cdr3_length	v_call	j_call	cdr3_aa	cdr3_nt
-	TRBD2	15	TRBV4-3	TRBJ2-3	CASSQGSAGVDTQYF	TGCGCCAGCAGCCAAGGTTCAGCGGGAGTGGATACGCAGTATTTT
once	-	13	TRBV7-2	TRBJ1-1	CASSQMRDTEAFF	TGTGCCAGCAGCCAGATGCGGGACACTGAAGCTTTCTTT
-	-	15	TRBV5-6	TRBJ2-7	CASSLDASRAHEQYF	TGTGCCAGCAGCTTGGACGCCTCAAGAGCCCACGAGCAGTACTTC
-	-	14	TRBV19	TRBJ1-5	CASTFRDHYQPQHF	TGTGCCAGTACCTTTAGGGACCACTATCAGCCCCAGCATTTT
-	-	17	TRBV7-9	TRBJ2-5	CASSLSGAGGYQETQYF	TGTGCCAGCAGCTTAAGCGGGGCAGGGGGGTACCAAGAGACCCAGTACTTC
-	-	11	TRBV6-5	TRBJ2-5	CARGVFETQYF	TGTGCCAGGGGGGTTTTCGAGACCCAGTACTTC
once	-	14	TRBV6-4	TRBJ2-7	CRPGRASDNYEQYF	TGTCGCCCGGGGCGAGCTAGCGATAACTACGAGCAGTACTTC
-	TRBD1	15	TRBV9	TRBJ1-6	CASSGGDRGNSPLHF	TGTGCCAGCAGTGGGGGGGACAGGGGAAATTCACCCCTCCACTTT
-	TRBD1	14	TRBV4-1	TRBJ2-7	CASSLGQGIHEQYF	TGCGCCAGCAGCCTAGGACAGGGCATCCACGAGCAGTACTTC
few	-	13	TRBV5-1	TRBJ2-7	CASSLGAGYEQYF	TGCGCCAGCAGCTTGGGGGCAGGGTACGAGCAGTACTTC
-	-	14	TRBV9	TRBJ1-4	CASSVGVGNEKLFF	TGTGCCAGCAGCGTAGGAGTAGGGAATGAAAAACTGTTTTTT
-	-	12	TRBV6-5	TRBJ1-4	CASTPGAEKLFF	TGTGCCAGCACCCCCGGGGCGGAAAAACTGTTTTTT
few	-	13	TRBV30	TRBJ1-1	CAWSVLENTEAFF	TGTGCCTGGAGTGTACTCGAGAACACTGAAGCTTTCTTT
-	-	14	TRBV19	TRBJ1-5	CASRWGEGNQPQHF	TGTGCCAGTAGGTGGGGGGAGGGCAATCAGCCCCAGCATTTT
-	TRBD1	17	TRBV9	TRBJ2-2	CASSAPTGTGNTGELFF	TGTGCCAGCAGCGCCCCTACCGGGACAGGTAACACCGGGGAGCTGTTTTTT
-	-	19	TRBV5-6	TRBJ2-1	CASSPDLGETGLIYNEQFF	TGTGCCAGCAGCCCGGATCTGGGGGAGACGGGACTCATCTACAATGAGCAGTTCTTC
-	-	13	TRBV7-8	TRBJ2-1	CASSLSSFNEQFF	TGTGCCAGCAGCTTAAGTAGTTTCAATGAGCAGTTCTTC
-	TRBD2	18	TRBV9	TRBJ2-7	CASSPPTSGGMSSYEQYF	TGTGCCAGCAGCCCTCCGACTAGCGGGGGGATGAGCTCCTACGAGCAGTACTTC
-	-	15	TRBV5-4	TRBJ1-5	CASSSGQNSNQPQHF	TGTGCCAGCAGCTCAGGACAGAATAGCAATCAGCCCCAGCATTTT
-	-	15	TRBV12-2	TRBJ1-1	CASRPPTVGNTEAFF	TGTGCAAGTCGGCCCCCGACAGTCGGGAACACTGAAGCTTTCTTT
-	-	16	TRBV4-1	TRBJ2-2	CASSQEGLANTGELFF	TGCGCCAGCAGCCAAGAAGGCCTAGCGAACACCGGGGAGCTGTTTTTT
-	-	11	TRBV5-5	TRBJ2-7	CASSLGGEQYF	TGTGCCAGCAGCTTAGGGGGCGAGCAGTACTTC
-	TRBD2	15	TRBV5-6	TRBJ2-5	CASSERAGGWETQYF	TGTGCCAGCAGTGAACGAGCGGGAGGGTGGGAGACCCAGTACTTC
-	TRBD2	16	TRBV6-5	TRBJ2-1	CASSYGPSGGYNEQFF	TGTGCCAGCAGTTACGGTCCTAGCGGGGGGTACAATGAGCAGTTCTTC
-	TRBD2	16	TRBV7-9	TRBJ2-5	CASSLLAGQIKETQYF	TGTGCCAGCAGCTTACTAGCGGGACAGATAAAAGAGACCCAGTACTTC
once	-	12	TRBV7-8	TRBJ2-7	CATQGNLYEQYF	TGTGCCACCCAGGGGAATCTCTACGAGCAGTACTTC
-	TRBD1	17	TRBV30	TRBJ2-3	CAWSVSRDRVLVDTQYF	TGTGCCTGGAGTGTATCGCGAGACAGGGTTTTGGTAGATACGCAGTATTTT
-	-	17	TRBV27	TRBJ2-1	CASSSPFYGIGDNEQFF	TGTGCCAGCAGTTCCCCCTTTTACGGGATCGGGGACAATGAGCAGTTCTTC
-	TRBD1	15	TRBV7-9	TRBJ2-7	CASSSAQGALYEQYF	TGTGCCAGCAGTTCAGCCCAGGGGGCCCTCTACGAGCAGTACTTC
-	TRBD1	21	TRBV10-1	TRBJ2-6	CASRPGQGDFPLVPGANVLTF	TGCGCCAGCAGACCCGGACAGGGAGATTTTCCTCTTGTCCCTGGGGCCAACGTCCTGACTTTC
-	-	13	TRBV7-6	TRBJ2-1	CASSLNYDGEQFF	TGTGCCAGCAGCCTCAACTACGACGGGGAGCAGTTCTTC
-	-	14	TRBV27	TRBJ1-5	CASSSLTGNQPQHF	TGTGCCAGCAGTTCTTTAACAGGGAATCAGCCCCAGCATTTT
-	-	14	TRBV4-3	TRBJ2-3	CASSQESSADTQYF	TGCGCCAGCAGCCAAGAATCGTCCGCAGATACGCAGTATTTT
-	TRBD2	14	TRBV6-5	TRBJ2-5	CATTSGGPGETQYF	TGTGCCACGACTAGCGGGGGCCCGGGAGAGACCCAGTACTTC
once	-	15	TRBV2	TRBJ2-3	CASSGSQGLGDTQYF	TGTGCCAGCAGTGGGTCCCAGGGCTTGGGAGATACGCAGTATTTT
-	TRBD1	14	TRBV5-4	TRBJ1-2	CASSPAEGASGYTF	TGTGCCAGCAGCCCTGCCGAGGGGGCCTCTGGCTACACCTTC
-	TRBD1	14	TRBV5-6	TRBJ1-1	CASSLTGDGTEAFF	TGTGCCAGCAGCCTCACAGGGGATGGCACTGAAGCTTTCTTT
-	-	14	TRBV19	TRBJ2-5	CASSISSVRETQYF	TGTGCCAGTAGTATTAGCTCCGTCCGGGAGACCCAGTACTTC
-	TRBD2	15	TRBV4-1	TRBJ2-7	CASSFTSGRVDEQYF	TGCGCCAGCAGCTTTACTAGCGGGAGGGTGGACGAGCAGTACTTC
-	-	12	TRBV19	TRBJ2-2	CASKQATGELFF	TGTGCCAGCAAGCAGGCGACCGGGGAGCTGTTTTTT
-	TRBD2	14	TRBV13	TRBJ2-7	CASSFSGGVYEQYF	TGTGCCAGCAGCTTTAGCGGGGGGGTCTACGAGCAGTACTTC
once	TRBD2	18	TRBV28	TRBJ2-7	CASSTSTATSGGPYEQYF	TGTGCCAGCAGTACATCTACCGCGACTAGCGGGGGACCCTACGAGCAGTACTTC
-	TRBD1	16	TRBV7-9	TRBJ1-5	CASSGPAGQGNQPQHF	TGTGCCAGCAGCGGGCCGGCTGGACAGGGCAATCAGCCCCAGCATTTT
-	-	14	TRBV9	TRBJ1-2	CASSVEDGGSGYTF	TGTGCCAGCAGCGTAGAGGATGGGGGATCGGGCTACACCTTC
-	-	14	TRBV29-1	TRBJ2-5	CSVEEISGQETQYF	TGCAGCGTTGAAGAAATTAGCGGACAAGAGACCCAGTACTTC
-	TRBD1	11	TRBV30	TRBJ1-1	CACDRGAEAFF	TGTGCCTGTGACAGGGGTGCTGAAGCTTTCTTT
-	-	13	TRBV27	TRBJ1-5	CASSWFSNQPQHF	TGTGCCAGCAGTTGGTTTAGCAATCAGCCCCAGCATTTT
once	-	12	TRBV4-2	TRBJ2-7	CASSPSGYEQYF	TGTGCCAGCAGCCCCAGTGGCTACGAGCAGTACTTC
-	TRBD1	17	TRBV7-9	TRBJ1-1	CASSKPGQTEMNTEAFF	TGTGCCAGCAGCAAGCCGGGACAGACAGAAATGAACACTGAAGCTTTCTTT